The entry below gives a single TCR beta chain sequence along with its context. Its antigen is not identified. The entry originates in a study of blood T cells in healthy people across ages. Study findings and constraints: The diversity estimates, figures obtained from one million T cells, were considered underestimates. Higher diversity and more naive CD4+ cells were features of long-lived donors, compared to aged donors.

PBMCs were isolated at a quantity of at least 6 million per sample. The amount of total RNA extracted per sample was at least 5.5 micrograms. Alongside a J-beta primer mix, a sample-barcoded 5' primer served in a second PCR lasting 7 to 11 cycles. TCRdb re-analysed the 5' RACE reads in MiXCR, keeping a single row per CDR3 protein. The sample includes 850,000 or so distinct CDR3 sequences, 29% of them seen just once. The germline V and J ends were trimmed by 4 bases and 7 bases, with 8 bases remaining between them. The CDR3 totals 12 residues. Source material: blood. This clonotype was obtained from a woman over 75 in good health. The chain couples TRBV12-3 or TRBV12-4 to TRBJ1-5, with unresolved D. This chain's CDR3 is CASSSPRQPQHF. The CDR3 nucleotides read TGTGCCAGCAGTTCCCCTAGACAGCCCCAGCATTTT.